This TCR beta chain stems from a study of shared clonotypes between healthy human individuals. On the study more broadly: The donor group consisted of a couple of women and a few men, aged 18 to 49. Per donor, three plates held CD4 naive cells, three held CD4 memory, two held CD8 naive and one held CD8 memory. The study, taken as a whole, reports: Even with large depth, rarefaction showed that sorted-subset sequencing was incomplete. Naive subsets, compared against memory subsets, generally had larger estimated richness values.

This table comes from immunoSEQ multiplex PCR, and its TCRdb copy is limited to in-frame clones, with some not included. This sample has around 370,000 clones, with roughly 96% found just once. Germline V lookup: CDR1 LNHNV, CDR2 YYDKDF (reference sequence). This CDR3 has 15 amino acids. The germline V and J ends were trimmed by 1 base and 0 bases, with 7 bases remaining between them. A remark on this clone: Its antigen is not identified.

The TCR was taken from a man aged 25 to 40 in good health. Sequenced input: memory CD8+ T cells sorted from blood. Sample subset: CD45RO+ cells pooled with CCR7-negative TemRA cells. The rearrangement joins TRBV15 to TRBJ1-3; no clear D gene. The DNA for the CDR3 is TGTGCCACCAGCAGAGGCACAACCTCTGGAAACACCATATATTTT. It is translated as CATSRGTTSGNTIYF.